This TCR beta chain stems from a study of regulatory T cells in long-lasting Graves disease. Time point meaning: newly diagnosed GD, antithyroid drugs for less than 3 months. RNA extracted from PBMCs served as the sequencing template. Patient provenance is recorded as an endocrinology department in Xi'an, China. There are a few counts of this clonotype. Arm-PCR of CDR3 regions with iRepertoire HTBI primers generated TCR beta libraries. TCRdb analysed the multiplex PCR reads with MiXCR anew, one entry per CDR3 protein. Of hundreds of thousands of distinct CDR3 sequences in the sample, under 20% are singletons; the top ten hold more than 15%. The germline V gene encodes CDR1 KGHSH and CDR2 LQKENI. This CDR3 has 15 amino acids. V lost 3 bases to trimming and J lost 0 bases, with 11 bases between them. This same sample was also taken into another study, of T cells in Graves' hyperthyroidism and ophthalmopathy.

The receptor comes from a young woman with Graves disease. The chain employs TRBV18 and TRBJ1-2; D gene uncertain. Source: peripheral blood mononuclear cells (PBMCs), taken at new diagnosis, from a patient treated with antithyroid drugs. CDR3 coding DNA: TGTGCCAGCTCACCGGTGGGCGGTGCTAACTATGGCTACACCTTC. Translating it yields CASSPVGGANYGYTF.